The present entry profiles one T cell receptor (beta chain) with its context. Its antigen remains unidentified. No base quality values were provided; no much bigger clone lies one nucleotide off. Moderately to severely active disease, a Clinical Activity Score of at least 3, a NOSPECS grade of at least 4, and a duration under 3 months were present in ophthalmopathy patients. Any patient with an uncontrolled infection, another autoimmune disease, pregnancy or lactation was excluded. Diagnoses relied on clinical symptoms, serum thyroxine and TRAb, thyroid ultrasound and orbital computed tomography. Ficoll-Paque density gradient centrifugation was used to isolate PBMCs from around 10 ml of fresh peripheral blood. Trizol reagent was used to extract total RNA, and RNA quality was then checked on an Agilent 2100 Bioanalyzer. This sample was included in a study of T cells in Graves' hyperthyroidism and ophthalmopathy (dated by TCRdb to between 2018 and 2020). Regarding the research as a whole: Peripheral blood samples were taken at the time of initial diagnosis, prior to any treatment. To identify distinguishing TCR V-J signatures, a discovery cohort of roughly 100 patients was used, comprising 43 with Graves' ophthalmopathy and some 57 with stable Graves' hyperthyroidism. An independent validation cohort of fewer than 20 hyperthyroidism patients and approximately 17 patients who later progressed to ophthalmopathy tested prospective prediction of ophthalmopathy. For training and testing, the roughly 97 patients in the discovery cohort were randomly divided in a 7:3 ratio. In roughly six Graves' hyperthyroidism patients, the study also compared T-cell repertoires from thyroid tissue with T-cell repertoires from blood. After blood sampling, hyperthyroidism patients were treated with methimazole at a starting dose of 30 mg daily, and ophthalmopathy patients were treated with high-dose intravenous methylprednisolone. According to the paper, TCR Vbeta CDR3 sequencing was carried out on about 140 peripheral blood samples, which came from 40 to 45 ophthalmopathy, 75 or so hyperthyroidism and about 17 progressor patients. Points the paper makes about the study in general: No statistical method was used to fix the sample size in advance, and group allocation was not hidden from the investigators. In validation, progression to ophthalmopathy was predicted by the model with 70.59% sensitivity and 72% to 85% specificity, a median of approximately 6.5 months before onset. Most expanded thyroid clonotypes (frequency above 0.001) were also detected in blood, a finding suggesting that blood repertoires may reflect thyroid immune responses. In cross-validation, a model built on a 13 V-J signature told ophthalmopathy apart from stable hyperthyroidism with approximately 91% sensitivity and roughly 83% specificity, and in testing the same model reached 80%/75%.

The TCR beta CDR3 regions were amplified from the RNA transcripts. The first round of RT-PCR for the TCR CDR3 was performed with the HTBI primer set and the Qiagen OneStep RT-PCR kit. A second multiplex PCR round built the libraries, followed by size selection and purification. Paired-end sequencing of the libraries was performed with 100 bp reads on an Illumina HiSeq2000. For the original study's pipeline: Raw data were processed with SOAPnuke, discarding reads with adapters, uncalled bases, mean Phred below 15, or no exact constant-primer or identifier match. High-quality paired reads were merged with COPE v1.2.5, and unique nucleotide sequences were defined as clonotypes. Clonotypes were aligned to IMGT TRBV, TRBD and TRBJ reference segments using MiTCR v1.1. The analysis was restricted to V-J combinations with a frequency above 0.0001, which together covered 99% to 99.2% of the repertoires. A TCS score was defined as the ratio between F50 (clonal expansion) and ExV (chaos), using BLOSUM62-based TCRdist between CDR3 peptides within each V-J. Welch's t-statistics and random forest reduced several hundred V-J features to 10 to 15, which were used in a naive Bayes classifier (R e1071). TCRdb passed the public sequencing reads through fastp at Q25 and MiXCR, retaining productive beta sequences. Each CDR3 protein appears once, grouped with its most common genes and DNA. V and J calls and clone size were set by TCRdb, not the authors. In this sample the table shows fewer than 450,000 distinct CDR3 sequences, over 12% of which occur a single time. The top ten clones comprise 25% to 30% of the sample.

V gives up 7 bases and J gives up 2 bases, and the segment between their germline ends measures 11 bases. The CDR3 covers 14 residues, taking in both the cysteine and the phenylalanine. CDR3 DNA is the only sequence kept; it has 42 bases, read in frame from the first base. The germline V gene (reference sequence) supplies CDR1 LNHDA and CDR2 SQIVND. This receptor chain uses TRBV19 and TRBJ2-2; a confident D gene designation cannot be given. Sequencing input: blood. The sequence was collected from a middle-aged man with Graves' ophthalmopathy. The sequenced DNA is TGTGCCAGTAATGAAGTCAGAAACACCGGGGAGCTGTTTTTT. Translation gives CASNEVRNTGELFF.